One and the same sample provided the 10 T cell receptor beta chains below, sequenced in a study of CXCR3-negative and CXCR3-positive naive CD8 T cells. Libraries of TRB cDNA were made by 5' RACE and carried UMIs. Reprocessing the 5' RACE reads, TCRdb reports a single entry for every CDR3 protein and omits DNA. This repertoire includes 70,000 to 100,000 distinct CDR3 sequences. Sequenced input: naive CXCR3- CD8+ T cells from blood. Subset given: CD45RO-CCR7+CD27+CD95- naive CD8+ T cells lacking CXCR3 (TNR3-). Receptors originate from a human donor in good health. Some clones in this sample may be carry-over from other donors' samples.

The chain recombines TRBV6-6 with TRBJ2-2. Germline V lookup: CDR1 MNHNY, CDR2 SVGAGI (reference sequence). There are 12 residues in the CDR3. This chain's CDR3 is CASSETPGELFF.

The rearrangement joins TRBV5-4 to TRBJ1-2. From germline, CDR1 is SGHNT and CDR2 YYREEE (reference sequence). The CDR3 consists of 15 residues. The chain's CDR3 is CASSLARGDSYGYTF.

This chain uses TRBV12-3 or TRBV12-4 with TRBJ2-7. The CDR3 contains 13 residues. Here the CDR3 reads CASSPSGPYEQYF.

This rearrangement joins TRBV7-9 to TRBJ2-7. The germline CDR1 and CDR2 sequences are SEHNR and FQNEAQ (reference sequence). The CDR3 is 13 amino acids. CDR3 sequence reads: CASSLRNAYEQYF.

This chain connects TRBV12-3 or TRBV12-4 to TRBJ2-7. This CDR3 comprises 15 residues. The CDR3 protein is CASSFSRRASYEQYF.

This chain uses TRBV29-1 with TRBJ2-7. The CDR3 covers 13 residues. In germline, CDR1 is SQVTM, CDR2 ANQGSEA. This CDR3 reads CSVAAELSYEQYF.

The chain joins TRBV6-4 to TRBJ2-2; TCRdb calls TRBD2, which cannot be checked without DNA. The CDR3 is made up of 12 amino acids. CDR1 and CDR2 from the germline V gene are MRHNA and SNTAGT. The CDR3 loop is CASKSYTGELFF.

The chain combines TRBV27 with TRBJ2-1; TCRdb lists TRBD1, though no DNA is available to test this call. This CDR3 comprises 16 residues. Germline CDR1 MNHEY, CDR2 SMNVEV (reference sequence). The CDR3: CASRTPGQGSNNEQFF.

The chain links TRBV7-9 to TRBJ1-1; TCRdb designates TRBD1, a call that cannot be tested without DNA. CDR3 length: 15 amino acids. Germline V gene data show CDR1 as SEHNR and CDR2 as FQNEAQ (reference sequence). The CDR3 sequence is CASSLSTGLNTEAFF.

The chain's CDR3 is CASSQDITGEQYF. The chain links TRBV14 to TRBJ2-7; TCRdb names TRBD1, which stays unverified in the absence of DNA. The CDR3 has 13 amino acids. Germline V lookup: CDR1 SGHDN, CDR2 FVKESK.